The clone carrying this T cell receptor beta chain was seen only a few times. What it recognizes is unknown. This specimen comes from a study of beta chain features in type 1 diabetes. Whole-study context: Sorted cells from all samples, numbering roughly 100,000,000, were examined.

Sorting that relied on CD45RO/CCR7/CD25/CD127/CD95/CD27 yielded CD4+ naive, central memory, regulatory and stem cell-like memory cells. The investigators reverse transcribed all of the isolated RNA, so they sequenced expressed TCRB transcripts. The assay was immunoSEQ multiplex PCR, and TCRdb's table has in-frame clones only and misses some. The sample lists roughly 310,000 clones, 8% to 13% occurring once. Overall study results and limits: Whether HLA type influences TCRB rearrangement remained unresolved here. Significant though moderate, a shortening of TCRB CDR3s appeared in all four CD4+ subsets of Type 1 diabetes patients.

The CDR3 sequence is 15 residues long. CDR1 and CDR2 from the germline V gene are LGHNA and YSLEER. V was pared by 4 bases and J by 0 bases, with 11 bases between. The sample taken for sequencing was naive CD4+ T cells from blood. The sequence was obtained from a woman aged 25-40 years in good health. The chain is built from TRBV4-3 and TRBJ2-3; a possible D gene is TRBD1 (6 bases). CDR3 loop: CASSLGQTSTDTQYF. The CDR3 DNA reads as TGCGCCAGCAGCCTAGGACAGACTAGCACAGATACGCAGTATTTT.